This TCR beta chain was documented in a study of blood T cells in healthy people across ages. Study conclusions and caveats: Aged donors had fewer naive CD4+ cells and lower diversity than long-lived donors.

Alongside a J-beta primer mix, a sample-barcoded 5' primer served in a second PCR lasting about 7 to 12 cycles. One entry per CDR3 protein results from TCRdb running MiXCR on the 5' RACE reads. The sample consists of around 780,000 distinct CDR3 sequences, under 30% of them appearing once. This clonotype has more than one count but fewer than ten. The antigen remains undetermined. CDR1 is LNHNV, CDR2 YYDKDF, per germline (reference sequence). The CDR3 totals 12 residues. With V trimmed by 6 bases and J by 5 bases, 2 bases remained unmatched. This same sample was also part of a study on T cells of mothers and their children.

The source of this sequence is a boy between 10 and 17 years old in good health. Input material: blood. The V call is TRBV15, the J call TRBJ2-5, with 8 bases that match TRBD1. This chain's CDR3 is CATRDRAETQYF. Written as DNA, the CDR3 is TGTGCCACCAGGGACAGGGCGGAGACCCAGTACTTC.